This TCR beta chain was captured in a study of CD8+CD57+ T cells in acquired aplastic anemia. V dropped 6 bases and J dropped 10 bases, with 19 bases sitting between them. CDR3 length: 14 amino acids. Germline-derived CDR1 and CDR2 are DFQATT and SNEGSKA (reference sequence). Genomic DNA served as template for TCR beta VDJ and CDR3 profiling. Each CDR3 protein gets one entry after TCRdb re-called the reads with MiXCR. The table shows approximately 150,000 distinct CDR3 sequences, with 71% occurring only once. Only patients with CD8+CD57+ cell expansion on flow cytometry were chosen for sequencing. Overall study results and limits: There were some 30 CD8+ CDR3 sequences that occurred in both patients and controls.

A remark on this clonotype: Its cognate antigen is unknown.

Sequenced input: sorted CD4+, CD8+, or CD8+CD57+ T cells (not recorded which) from PBMCs. The rearrangement links TRBV20-1 to TRBJ1-6, with D possibly being TRBD1 (5 bases). This clonotype was sampled from a human donor with aplastic anemia. The CDR3 DNA is TGCAGTGCAAGCGGGGGTATAAAGAAGTCACCCCTCCACTTT. It translates to CSASGGIKKSPLHF.